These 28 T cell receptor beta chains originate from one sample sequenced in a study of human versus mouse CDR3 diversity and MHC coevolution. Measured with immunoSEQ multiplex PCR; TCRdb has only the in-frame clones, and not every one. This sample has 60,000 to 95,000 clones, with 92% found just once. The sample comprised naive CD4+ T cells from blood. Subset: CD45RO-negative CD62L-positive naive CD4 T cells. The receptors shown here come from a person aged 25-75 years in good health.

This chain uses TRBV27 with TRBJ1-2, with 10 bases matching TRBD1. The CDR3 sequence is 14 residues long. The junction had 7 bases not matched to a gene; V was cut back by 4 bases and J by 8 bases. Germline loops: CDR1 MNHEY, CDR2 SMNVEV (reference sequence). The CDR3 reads CASSSRQGARGYTF. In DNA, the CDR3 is TGTGCCAGCAGTTCGCGACAGGGGGCAAGAGGCTACACCTTC.

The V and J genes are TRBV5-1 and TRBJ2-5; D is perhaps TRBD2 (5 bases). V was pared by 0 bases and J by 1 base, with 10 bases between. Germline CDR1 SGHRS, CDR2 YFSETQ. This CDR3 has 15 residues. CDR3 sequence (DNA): TGCGCCAGCAGCTTGGTGAGCGGAAGCCAAGAGACCCAGTACTTC. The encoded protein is CASSLVSGSQETQYF. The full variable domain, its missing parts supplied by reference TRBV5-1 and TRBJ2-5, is KAGVTQTPRYLIKTRGQQVTLSCSPISGHRSVSWYQQTPGQGLQFLFEYFSETQRNKGNFPGRFSGRQFSNSRSEMNVSTLELGDSALYLCASSLVSGSQETQYFGPGTRLLVL.

The DNA for the CDR3 is TGTGCCAGCAGTGAGAGCCTCGCCCCAGACAGGGTGGGTGGCTACACCTTC. This sequence encodes CASSESLAPDRVGGYTF. The chain joins TRBV6-1 to TRBJ1-2; 7 nucleotides match TRBD1. The germline V gene encodes CDR1 MNHNS and CDR2 SASEGT. V lost 3 bases, J lost 7 bases, and 17 bases stayed unmatched. The CDR3 is made up of 17 amino acids.

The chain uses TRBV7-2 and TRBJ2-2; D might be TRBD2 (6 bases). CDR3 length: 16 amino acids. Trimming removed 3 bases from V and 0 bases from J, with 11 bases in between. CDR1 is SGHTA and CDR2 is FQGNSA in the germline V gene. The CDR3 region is CASSLSGGTNTGELFF. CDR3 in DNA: TGTGCCAGCAGCTTGTCAGGCGGGACGAACACCGGGGAGCTGTTTTTT.

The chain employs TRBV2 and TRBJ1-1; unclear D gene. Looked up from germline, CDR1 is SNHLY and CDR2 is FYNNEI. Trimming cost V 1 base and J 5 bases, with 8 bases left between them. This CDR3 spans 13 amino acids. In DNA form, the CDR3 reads TGTGCCAGCAGTGAAGAGGCGGGGACTGAAGCTTTCTTT. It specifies CASSEEAGTEAFF. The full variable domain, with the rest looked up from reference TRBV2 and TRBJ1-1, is EPEVTQTPSHQVTQMGQEVILRCVPISNHLYFYWYRQILGQKVEFLVSFYNNEISEKSEIFDDQFSVERPDGSNFTLKIRSTKLEDSAMYFCASSEEAGTEAFFGQGTRLTVV.

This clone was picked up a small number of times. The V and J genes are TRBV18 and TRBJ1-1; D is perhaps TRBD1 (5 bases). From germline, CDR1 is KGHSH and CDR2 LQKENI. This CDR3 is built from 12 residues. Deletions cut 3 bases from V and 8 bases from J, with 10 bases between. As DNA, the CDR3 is TGTGCCAGCTCACCGCAGGGTGCGGAAGCTTTCTTT. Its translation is CASSPQGAEAFF.

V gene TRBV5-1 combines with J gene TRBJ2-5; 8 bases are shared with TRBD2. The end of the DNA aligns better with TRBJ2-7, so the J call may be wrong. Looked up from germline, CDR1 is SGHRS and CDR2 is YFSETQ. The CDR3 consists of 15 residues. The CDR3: CASSPPAGGTYEQYF. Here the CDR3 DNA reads TGCGCCAGCAGCCCCCCGGCGGGGGGAACCTACGAGCAGTACTTC.

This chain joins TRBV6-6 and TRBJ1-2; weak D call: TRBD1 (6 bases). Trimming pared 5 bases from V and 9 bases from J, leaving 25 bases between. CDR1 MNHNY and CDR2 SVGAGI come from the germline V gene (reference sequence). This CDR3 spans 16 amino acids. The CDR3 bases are TGTGCCAGCAGTCATAAACAGGGCGGGGGTGTTGGAAGCTACACCTTC. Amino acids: CASSHKQGGGVGSYTF.

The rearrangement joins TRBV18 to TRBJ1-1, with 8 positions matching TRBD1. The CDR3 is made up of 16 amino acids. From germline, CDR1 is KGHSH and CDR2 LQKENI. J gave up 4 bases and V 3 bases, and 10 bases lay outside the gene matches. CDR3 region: CASSPPRTGPATEAFF. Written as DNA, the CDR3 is TGTGCCAGCTCACCGCCCCGGACAGGGCCGGCCACTGAAGCTTTCTTT.

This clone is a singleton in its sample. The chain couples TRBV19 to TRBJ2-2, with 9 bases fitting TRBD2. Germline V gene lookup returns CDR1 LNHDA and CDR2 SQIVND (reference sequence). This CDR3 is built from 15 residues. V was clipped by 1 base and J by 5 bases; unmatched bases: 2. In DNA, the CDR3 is TGTGCCAGTAGTATAGGCGGGGGGGCTACCGGGGAGCTGTTTTTT. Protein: CASSIGGGATGELFF.

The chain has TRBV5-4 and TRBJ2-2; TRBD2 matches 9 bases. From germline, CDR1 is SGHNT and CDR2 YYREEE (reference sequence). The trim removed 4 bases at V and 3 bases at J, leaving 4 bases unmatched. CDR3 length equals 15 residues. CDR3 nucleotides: TGTGCCAGCAGCCCCACTAGCGGGCACACCGGGGAGCTGTTTTTT. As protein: CASSPTSGHTGELFF.

The CDR3 nucleotides read TGTGCCAGCAAAAGACTAGCGGGGGCGTCCTACGAGCAGTACTTC. Amino acids: CASKRLAGASYEQYF. The chain employs TRBV2 and TRBJ2-7, with 12 bases fitting TRBD2. The germline V gene encodes CDR1 SNHLY and CDR2 FYNNEI. V was clipped by 7 bases and J by 1 base; unmatched bases: 5. This CDR3 has 15 residues.

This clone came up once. The CDR3 is CASSFQGLYGYTF. DNA for the CDR3: TGTGCCAGCAGTTTCCAGGGGTTATATGGCTACACCTTC. V gene TRBV27 combines with J gene TRBJ1-2; D perhaps matches TRBD1 (6 bases). V dropped 3 bases and J dropped 5 bases, with 10 bases sitting between them. The CDR3 contains 13 residues. Germline V gene sequence: CDR1 MNHEY, CDR2 SMNVEV (reference sequence).

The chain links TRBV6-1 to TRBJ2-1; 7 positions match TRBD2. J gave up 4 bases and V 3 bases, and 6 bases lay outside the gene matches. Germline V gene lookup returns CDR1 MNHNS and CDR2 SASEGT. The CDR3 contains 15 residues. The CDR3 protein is CASSDWAGAYNEQFF. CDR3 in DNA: TGTGCCAGCAGTGACTGGGCGGGAGCATACAATGAGCAGTTCTTC.

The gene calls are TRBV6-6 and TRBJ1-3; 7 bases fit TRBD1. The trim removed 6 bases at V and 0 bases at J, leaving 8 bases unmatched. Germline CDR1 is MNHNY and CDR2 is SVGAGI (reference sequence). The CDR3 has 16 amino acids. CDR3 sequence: CASRTERDSSGNTIYF. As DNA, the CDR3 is TGTGCCAGCAGGACAGAACGGGACAGCTCTGGAAACACCATATATTTT.

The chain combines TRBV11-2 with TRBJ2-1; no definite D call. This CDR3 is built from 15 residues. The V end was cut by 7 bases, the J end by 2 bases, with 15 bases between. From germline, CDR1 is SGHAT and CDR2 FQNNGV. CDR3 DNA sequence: TGTGCCAGCACCGCTAGAAGTAGTGCCTACAATGAGCAGTTCTTC. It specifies CASTARSSAYNEQFF.

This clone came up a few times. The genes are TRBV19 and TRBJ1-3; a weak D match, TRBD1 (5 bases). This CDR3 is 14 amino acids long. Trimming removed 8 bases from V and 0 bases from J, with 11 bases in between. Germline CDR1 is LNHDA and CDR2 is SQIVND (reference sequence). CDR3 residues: CASQPGLSGNTIYF. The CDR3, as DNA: TGTGCCAGTCAGCCAGGGCTCTCTGGAAACACCATATATTTT.

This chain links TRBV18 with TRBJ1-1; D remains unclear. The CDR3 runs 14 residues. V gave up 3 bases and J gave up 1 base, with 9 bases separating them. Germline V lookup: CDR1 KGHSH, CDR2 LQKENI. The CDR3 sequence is CASSPPARNTEAFF. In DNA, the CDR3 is TGTGCCAGCTCACCCCCAGCGAGGAACACTGAAGCTTTCTTT.

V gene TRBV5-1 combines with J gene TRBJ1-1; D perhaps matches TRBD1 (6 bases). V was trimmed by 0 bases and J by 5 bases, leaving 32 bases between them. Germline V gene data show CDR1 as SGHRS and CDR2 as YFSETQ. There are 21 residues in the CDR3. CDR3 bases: TGCGCCAGCAGCTTGGTTACCCCCAACCCGAATACAGACAGGAGATGGACTGAAGCTTTCTTT. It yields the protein CASSLVTPNPNTDRRWTEAFF.

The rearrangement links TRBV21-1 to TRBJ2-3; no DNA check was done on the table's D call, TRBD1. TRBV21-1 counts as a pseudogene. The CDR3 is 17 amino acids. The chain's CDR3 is CASSMDSRDRYLLLQYF. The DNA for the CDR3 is TGTGCCAGCAGCATGGACAGCCGGGACAGGTACTTGCTACTGCAGTATTTT.

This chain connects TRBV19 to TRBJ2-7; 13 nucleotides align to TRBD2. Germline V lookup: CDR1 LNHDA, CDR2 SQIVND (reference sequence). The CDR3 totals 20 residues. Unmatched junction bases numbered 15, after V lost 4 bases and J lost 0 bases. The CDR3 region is CASSTRTLTSGRAFSYEQYF. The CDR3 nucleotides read TGTGCCAGTAGTACAAGAACCCTCACTAGCGGGAGGGCTTTCTCCTACGAGCAGTACTTC. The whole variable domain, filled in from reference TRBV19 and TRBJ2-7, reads DGGITQSPKYLFRKEGQNVTLSCEQNLNHDAMYWYRQDPGQGLRLIYYSQIVNDFQKGDIAEGYSVSREKKESFPLTVTSAQKNPTAFYLCASSTRTLTSGRAFSYEQYFGPGTRLTVT.

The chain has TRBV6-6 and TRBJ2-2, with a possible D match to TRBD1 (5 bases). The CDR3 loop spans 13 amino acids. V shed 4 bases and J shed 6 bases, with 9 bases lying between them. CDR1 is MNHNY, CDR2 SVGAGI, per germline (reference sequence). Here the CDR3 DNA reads TGTGCCAGCAGTTCCAGGGTTCCCGGGGAGCTGTTTTTT. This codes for CASSSRVPGELFF.

The CDR3 bases are TGTGCCAGCAGCTCCCGGACAGGGGACAATGAGCAGTTCTTC. This codes for CASSSRTGDNEQFF. The gene calls are TRBV5-4 and TRBJ2-1; 9 bases fit TRBD1. The CDR3 runs to 14 residues. The J segment lost 5 bases and the V segment lost 3 bases, leaving 3 bases of the junction unmatched. In germline, CDR1 is SGHNT, CDR2 YYREEE (reference sequence).

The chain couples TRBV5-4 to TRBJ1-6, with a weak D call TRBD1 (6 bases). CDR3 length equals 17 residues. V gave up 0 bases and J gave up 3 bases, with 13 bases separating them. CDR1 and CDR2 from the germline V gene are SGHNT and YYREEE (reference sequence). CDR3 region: CASSLGGQGNYNSPLHF. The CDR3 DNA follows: TGTGCCAGCAGCTTGGGAGGTCAGGGGAACTATAATTCACCCCTCCACTTT.

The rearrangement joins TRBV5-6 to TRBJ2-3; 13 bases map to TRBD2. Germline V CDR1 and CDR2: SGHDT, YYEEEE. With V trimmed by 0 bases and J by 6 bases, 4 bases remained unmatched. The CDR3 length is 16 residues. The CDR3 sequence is CASSLAVTSGRDTQYF. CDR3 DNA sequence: TGTGCCAGCAGCTTGGCCGTGACTAGCGGGAGGGATACGCAGTATTTT.

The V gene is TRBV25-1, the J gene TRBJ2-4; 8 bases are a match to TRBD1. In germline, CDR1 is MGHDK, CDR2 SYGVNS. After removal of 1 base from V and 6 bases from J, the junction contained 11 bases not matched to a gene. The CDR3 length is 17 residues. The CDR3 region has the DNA TGTGCCAGCAGTGAATGGTCAGGACAGGGCATCCCAAACATTCAGTACTTC. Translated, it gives CASSEWSGQGIPNIQYF.

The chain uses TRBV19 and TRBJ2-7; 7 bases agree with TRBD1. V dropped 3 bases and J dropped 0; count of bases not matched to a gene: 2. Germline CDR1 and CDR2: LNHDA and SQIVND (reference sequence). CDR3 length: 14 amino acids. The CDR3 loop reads CASSMDRTSYEQYF. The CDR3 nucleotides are TGTGCCAGTAGTATGGACAGGACCTCCTACGAGCAGTACTTC.

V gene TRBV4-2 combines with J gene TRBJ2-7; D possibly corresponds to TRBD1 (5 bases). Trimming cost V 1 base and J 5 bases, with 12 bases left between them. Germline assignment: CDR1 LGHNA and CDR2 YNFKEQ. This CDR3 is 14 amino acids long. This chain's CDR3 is CASSQAQPGHEQYF. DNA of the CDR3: TGTGCCAGCAGCCAAGCTCAACCAGGGCACGAGCAGTACTTC.